Listed here is a single T cell receptor (beta chain). This sample was taken from a study of blood T cell repertoires in COVID-19. Study details: PBMCs, B-cell-depleted T cells, or T cells provided the cDNA or gDNA that made up the material.

Trimming took off 0 bases at V and 0 bases at J, with 9 bases between the two ends. The CDR3 has 15 amino acids. The germline CDR1 and CDR2 sequences are SGHNT and YYREEE (reference sequence). Only in-frame clones appear in the TCRdb table, and some are missing; sequencing was by immunoSEQ multiplex PCR. The sample comprises 80,000 to 100,000 clones, 90% to 95% of which are singletons, and around 4.7% rests with the top ten. The receptor comes from a human donor with active COVID-19. The donor label of this sample is uncertain. This rearrangement joins TRBV5-4 to TRBJ1-2, with a tentative D call TRBD1 (5 bases). Sequencing was performed on peripheral blood. The CDR3 sequence: CASSLGWTPNYGYTF. In DNA form, the CDR3 reads TGTGCCAGCAGCTTGGGGTGGACACCTAACTATGGCTACACCTTC.